These T cell receptor beta chains were read from a single sample in a study of shared clonotypes between healthy human individuals. Produced via immunoSEQ multiplex PCR; TCRdb's table is partial and in-frame only. The sample lists under 2.5 million clones, about 90% occurring once. The sample consisted of naive CD4+ T cells from PBMCs. The receptors originated from a man younger than 35 in good health. Some clones in this sample may be carry-over from other donors' samples. The CDR3 runs from the conserved cysteine through the conserved F or W. The D gene is left open where the match is weak. Only some rows state a clone size, as once, few, many or a class for expanded clones.

v_gene,j_gene,abundance,d_gene,CDR3nt,CDR3aa
TRBV5-1,TRBJ2-2,.,TRBD1,TGCGCCAGCAGCTGGGGACAGGGGAACGGGGAGCTGTTTTTT,CASSWGQGNGELFF
TRBV5-1,TRBJ1-4,.,.,TGCGCCAGCAGCTTGGGAGCGGACGAAAAACTGTTTTTT,CASSLGADEKLFF
TRBV10-3,TRBJ2-3,.,TRBD2,TGTGCCATCAGTGGAACGGGAGGGCCCGTCCTCACAGATACGCAGTATTTT,CAISGTGGPVLTDTQYF
TRBV27,TRBJ1-1,.,TRBD1,TGTGCCAGCTGGGACAGGGGAAGGGCTGAAGCTTTCTTT,CASWDRGRAEAFF
TRBV9,TRBJ2-7,.,TRBD2,TGTGCCAGCAGTCGCCGACGGGGGTCCCCCGGGACTAGCGGGAGCGAGCAGTACTTC,CASSRRRGSPGTSGSEQYF
TRBV5-4,TRBJ2-1,.,TRBD2,TGTGCCAGCAGCCGGACTAGCGGGAGACACAATGAGCAGTTCTTC,CASSRTSGRHNEQFF
TRBV4-2,TRBJ1-1,.,.,TGTGCCAGCAGCCAAGCGAGGTCCCACCCCGACACTGAAGCTTTCTTT,CASSQARSHPDTEAFF
TRBV28,TRBJ2-5,.,TRBD2,TGTGCCAGCAGTAGTTATTCGTTAGCGGGAGGGCCCCGGGAGACCCAGTACTTC,CASSSYSLAGGPRETQYF
TRBV12-5,TRBJ2-3,.,.,TGTGCTAGTGGAGCCGGACAAAGCACAGATACGCAGTATTTT,CASGAGQSTDTQYF
TRBV4-1,TRBJ2-2,.,.,TGCGCCAGCAGCCAATCGAGGCCCGGGGAGCTGTTTTTT,CASSQSRPGELFF
TRBV29-1,TRBJ2-4,.,TRBD2,TGCAGCGTTGTTGGTCTAGCGGGTAAAAAAAACATTCAGTACTTC,CSVVGLAGKKNIQYF
TRBV30,TRBJ1-1,.,TRBD1,TGTGCCTGCGGGAGGGGCAGGGGGCAGGAAGCTTTCTTT,CACGRGRGQEAFF
TRBV4-1,TRBJ1-5,.,.,TGCGCCAGCAGCCCCTCCCCGGGGCCTCCCAATCAGCCCCAGCATTTT,CASSPSPGPPNQPQHF
TRBV5-1,TRBJ2-1,once,TRBD2,TGCGCCAGCAGCCGGAGACTAGCGGGAGAATCCTACAATGAGCAGTTCTTC,CASSRRLAGESYNEQFF
TRBV5-1,TRBJ2-1,.,TRBD2,TGCGCCAGCAGCCCACTAGCGGGAGGGCCTAATGAGCAGTTCTTC,CASSPLAGGPNEQFF
TRBV11-3,TRBJ2-1,.,.,TGTGCCAGCAGCTCCCGGGACTTTCTGGGTGAGCAGTTCTTC,CASSSRDFLGEQFF
TRBV7-8,TRBJ1-2,.,.,TGTGCCAGCAGCCGAAGACTACTGGCCCGCGGAGGGGGCTACACCTTC,CASSRRLLARGGGYTF
TRBV27,TRBJ2-1,once,.,TGTGCCAGCAGTATAAACCGGGATCGAGGGGGGGAGCAGTTCTTC,CASSINRDRGGEQFF
TRBV5-1,TRBJ1-3,.,.,TGCGCCAGCACCATGTCCGAGACACAGGGAAACACCATATATTTT,CASTMSETQGNTIYF
TRBV11-2,TRBJ2-7,once,TRBD2,TGTGCCAGCAGCTTAGGAGCGGGAGGTCCCTACGAGCAGTACTTC,CASSLGAGGPYEQYF
TRBV5-1,TRBJ1-1,.,.,TGCGCCAGCACGGCGGGGGGGCTTATGAACACTGAAGCTTTCTTT,CASTAGGLMNTEAFF
TRBV28,TRBJ2-2,.,.,TGTGCCAGCAGCCCCGGAGGCGGGTCCCCCGGGGAGCTGTTTTTT,CASSPGGGSPGELFF
TRBV28,TRBJ2-5,.,.,TGTGCCAGCAGTTTTCAGGAGACCCAGTACTTC,CASSFQETQYF
TRBV19,TRBJ1-5,.,.,TGTGCCAGTAGTCCCCTCCCGTACAATCAGCCCCAGCATTTT,CASSPLPYNQPQHF
TRBV9,TRBJ2-2,once,TRBD1,TGTGCCAGCAGCCGTCCCGGGACAGGGGACACCGGGGAGCTGTTTTTT,CASSRPGTGDTGELFF
TRBV7-8,TRBJ2-7,.,TRBD2,TGTGCCAGCAGCTCGGGACTAGCGGGAGGTCCCGTTTGGGAGCAGTACTTC,CASSSGLAGGPVWEQYF
TRBV15,TRBJ2-7,.,.,TGTGCCACCAGCTTACAACGACTCGTTCGTGAGCAGTACTTC,CATSLQRLVREQYF
TRBV9,TRBJ2-3,.,.,TGTGCCAGCAGCGTAGGGGGCTTTAGCACAGATACGCAGTATTTT,CASSVGGFSTDTQYF
TRBV5-4,TRBJ1-4,.,.,TGTGCCAGCAGCTTCGAAAAGGCGAATGAAAAACTGTTTTTT,CASSFEKANEKLFF